This section outlines one TCR beta chain sequence together with its context. The sample comes from a study of neurological immune-mediated disorders. Template-switch 5'RACE cDNA synthesis added a 10-nucleotide unique molecular identifier. Sequencing of 15-18 subjects in each run yielded over 190 million TCR-beta sequences. A single record per CDR3 protein comes from TCRdb applying MiXCR to the 5' RACE reads. The sample contains about 59,000 distinct CDR3 sequences, 24% of which appear only once. CDR1 and CDR2 (germline): SGHDT, YYEEEE. Between the trimmed V and J ends, which lost 7 bases and 3 bases, there was a span of 17 bases. This CDR3 spans 14 amino acids. The time point: technical triplicate 2. Unsorted libraries were derived from 2 million PBMCs stored at -80 C.

The receptor's source is a man between 60 and 70 years old with HTLV-1-associated myelopathy (HAM/TSP). The chain carries TRBV5-6 and TRBJ2-7, with a weak D call TRBD1 (5 bases). Sequencing input: PBMCs. Here the CDR3 reads CASSLRGGGYEQYF. DNA for the CDR3: TGTGCCAGCTCCCTAAGGGGTGGTGGCTACGAGCAGTACTTC.